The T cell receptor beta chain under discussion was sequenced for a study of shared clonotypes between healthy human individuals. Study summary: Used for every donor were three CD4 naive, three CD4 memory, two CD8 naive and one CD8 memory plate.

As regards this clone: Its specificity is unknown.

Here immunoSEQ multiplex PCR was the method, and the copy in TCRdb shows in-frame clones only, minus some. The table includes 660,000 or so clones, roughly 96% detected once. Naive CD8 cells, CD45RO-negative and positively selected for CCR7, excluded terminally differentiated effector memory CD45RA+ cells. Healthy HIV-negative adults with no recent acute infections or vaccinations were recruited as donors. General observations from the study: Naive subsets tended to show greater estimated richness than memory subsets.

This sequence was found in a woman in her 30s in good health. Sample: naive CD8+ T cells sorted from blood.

The CDR3 nucleotides are TGTGCCAGCAGCAAATTAAACCCAGTGGGACAGCCCGGCTACGAGCAGTACTTC. Encoded protein: CASSKLNPVGQPGYEQYF. J is TRBJ2-7 and V is TRBV7-8; TRBD1 matches 7 bases. Germline CDR1 and CDR2: SGHVS and FQNEAQ. Losses at the gene ends were 5 bases for V and 3 bases for J; bases not matched to a gene: 19. The CDR3 has 18 residues.